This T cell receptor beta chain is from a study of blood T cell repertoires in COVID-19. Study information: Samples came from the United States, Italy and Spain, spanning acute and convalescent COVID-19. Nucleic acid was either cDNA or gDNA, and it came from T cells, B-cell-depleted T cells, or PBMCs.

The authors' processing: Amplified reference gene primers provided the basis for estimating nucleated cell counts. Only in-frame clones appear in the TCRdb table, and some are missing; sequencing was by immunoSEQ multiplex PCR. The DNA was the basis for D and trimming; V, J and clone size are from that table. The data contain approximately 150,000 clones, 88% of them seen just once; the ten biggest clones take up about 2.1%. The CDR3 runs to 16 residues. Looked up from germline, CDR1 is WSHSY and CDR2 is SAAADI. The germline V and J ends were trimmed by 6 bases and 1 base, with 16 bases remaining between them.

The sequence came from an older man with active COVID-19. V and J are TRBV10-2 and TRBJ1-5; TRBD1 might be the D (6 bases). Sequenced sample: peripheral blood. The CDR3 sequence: CASSRGRDMSNQPQHF. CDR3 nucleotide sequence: TGCGCCAGCAGCCGCGGCCGGGACATGAGCAATCAGCCCCAGCATTTT.